This T cell receptor beta chain emerged from a study of blood T cell repertoires in COVID-19. Study context: From T cells, B-cell-depleted T cells, or PBMCs came the material, which was cDNA or gDNA.

This CDR3 has 16 amino acids. J lost 5 bases, V lost 4 bases, and 10 bases had no gene match. CDR1 is LGHNA, CDR2 YSLEER, per germline. Authors' processing steps: Amplification of reference gene primers provided the estimated nucleated cell counts. Assay used: immunoSEQ multiplex PCR; TCRdb lists only in-frame clones, some missing. The D gene and trimming were derived from the DNA, and the V and J assignments and clone size from that table. Of 340,000 or so clones in the sample, about nine tenths were seen once. The rearrangement uses TRBV4-3 and TRBJ1-4; TRBD1 aligns across 7 bases. The source material was peripheral blood. The clonotype was recovered from a man aged 45 to 65 with active or convalescent COVID-19. CDR3 sequence reads: CASSPRGDRVNEKLFF. DNA of the CDR3: TGCGCCAGCAGCCCCCGCGGAGACAGGGTGAATGAAAAACTGTTTTTT.